A selection of T cell receptor beta chains follows, all from one sample in a study of shared clonotypes between healthy human individuals. Produced via immunoSEQ multiplex PCR; TCRdb's table is partial and in-frame only. The profile covers some 2.1 million clones, with 90% to 95% appearing a single time and 0.13% taken by the ten largest. Sequenced input: naive CD4+ T cells sorted from blood. These receptors all come from a man younger than 35 in good health. Each CDR3 is given without its conserved first and last residue. The size of a clone is reported for some rows only, either as once, few or many, or as a class for expanded clones.

CDR3aa: ASSLDRRVEKLF; v_gene: TRBV2; j_gene: TRBJ1-4; abundance: .
CDR3aa: ASSFHQWGGTDPFVQY; v_gene: TRBV27; j_gene: TRBJ2-7; abundance: .
CDR3aa: ASNMGQNQPQH; v_gene: TRBV6-1; j_gene: TRBJ1-5; abundance: .
CDR3aa: AISDTGLLDTQY; v_gene: TRBV10-3; j_gene: TRBJ2-3; abundance: once
CDR3aa: ASSESRVASTDTQY; v_gene: TRBV10-2; j_gene: TRBJ2-3; abundance: .
CDR3aa: ASREDRATNQPQH; v_gene: TRBV2; j_gene: TRBJ1-5; abundance: .
CDR3aa: AISESKASDGELF; v_gene: TRBV10-3; j_gene: TRBJ2-2; abundance: .
CDR3aa: AISGGANNEQF; v_gene: TRBV10-3; j_gene: TRBJ2-1; abundance: .
CDR3aa: ASSGFQGPNQPQH; v_gene: TRBV10-2; j_gene: TRBJ1-5; abundance: many
CDR3aa: ASSFRDTNTEAF; v_gene: TRBV7-9; j_gene: TRBJ1-1; abundance: .
CDR3aa: AWTAGDSSYNEQF; v_gene: TRBV30; j_gene: TRBJ2-1; abundance: once
CDR3aa: ASSGGGRFYGYT; v_gene: TRBV6-1; j_gene: TRBJ1-2; abundance: .
CDR3aa: ASQPTGAPQETQY; v_gene: TRBV6-5; j_gene: TRBJ2-5; abundance: .
CDR3aa: ASSAWGEMAGNTIY; v_gene: TRBV6-1; j_gene: TRBJ1-3; abundance: .
CDR3aa: ASSLAGREIETQY; v_gene: TRBV5-1; j_gene: TRBJ2-5; abundance: .
CDR3aa: ASSPGQLQAF; v_gene: TRBV28; j_gene: TRBJ1-1; abundance: .
CDR3aa: ATLPLSGNTIY; v_gene: TRBV6-6; j_gene: TRBJ1-3; abundance: .
CDR3aa: AWSVSRTSGRVGETQY; v_gene: TRBV30; j_gene: TRBJ2-5; abundance: .
CDR3aa: ASSQEGFSANEKLF; v_gene: TRBV4-2; j_gene: TRBJ1-4; abundance: .
CDR3aa: ASSPNRVEQY; v_gene: TRBV18; j_gene: TRBJ2-7; abundance: few
CDR3aa: ASRRGAHGYT; v_gene: TRBV6-5; j_gene: TRBJ1-2; abundance: .
CDR3aa: ASSQVDRTYEQY; v_gene: TRBV4-2; j_gene: TRBJ2-7; abundance: .
CDR3aa: ASSPRRDLPYEQY; v_gene: TRBV27; j_gene: TRBJ2-7; abundance: .
CDR3aa: ASSPSGGRHQPQH; v_gene: TRBV6-5; j_gene: TRBJ1-5; abundance: .
CDR3aa: AISGGMQDIQY; v_gene: TRBV10-3; j_gene: TRBJ2-4; abundance: .
CDR3aa: ASSRIWASTDTQY; v_gene: TRBV6-1; j_gene: TRBJ2-3; abundance: .
CDR3aa: ASSGGNTEAF; v_gene: TRBV2; j_gene: TRBJ1-1; abundance: .
CDR3aa: ASSTGGAGSGEQY; v_gene: TRBV6-1; j_gene: TRBJ2-7; abundance: .
CDR3aa: ASSLSGVGGETQY; v_gene: TRBV9; j_gene: TRBJ2-5; abundance: .
CDR3aa: ASSDQAGGSYEQY; v_gene: TRBV6-4; j_gene: TRBJ2-7; abundance: .
CDR3aa: ASRVYVREEGEQF; v_gene: TRBV7-8; j_gene: TRBJ2-1; abundance: once
CDR3aa: ASSSQGPPNTGELF; v_gene: TRBV5-1; j_gene: TRBJ2-2; abundance: .